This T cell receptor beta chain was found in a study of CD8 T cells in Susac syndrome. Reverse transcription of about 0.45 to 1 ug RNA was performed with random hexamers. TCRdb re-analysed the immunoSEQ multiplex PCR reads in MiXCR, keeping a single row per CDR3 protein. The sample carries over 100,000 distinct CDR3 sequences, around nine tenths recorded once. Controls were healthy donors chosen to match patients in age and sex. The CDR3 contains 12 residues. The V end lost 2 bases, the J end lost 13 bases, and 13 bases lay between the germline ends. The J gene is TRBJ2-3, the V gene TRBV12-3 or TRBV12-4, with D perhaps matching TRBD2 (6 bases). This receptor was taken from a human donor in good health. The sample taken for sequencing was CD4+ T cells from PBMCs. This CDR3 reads CASSLSVPGEYF. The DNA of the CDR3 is TGTGCCAGCAGTTTATCGGTCCCGGGGGAGTATTTT.